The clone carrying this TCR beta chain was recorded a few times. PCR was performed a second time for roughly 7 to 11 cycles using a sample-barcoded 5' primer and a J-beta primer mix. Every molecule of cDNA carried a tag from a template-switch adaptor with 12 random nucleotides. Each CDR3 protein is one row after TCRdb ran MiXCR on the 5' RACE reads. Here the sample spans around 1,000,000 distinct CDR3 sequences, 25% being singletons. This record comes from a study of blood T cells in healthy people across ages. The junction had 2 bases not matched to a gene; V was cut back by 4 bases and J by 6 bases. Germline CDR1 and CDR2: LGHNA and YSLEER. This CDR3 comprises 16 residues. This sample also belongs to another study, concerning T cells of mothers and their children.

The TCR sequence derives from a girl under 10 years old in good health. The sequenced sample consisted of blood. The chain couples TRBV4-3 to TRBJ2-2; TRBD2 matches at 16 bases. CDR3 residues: CASSRGTSGGAGELFF. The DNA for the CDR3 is TGCGCCAGCAGCCGGGGGACTAGCGGGGGGGCCGGGGAGCTGTTTTTT.